This T cell receptor (beta chain) is drawn from a study of blood T cell repertoires in COVID-19. The study counted Cohort 3 donors as recovered given two negative PCRs, clearance, or symptom resolution. Original processing notes: Reference gene primer amplification in the assay estimated nucleated cell counts. Here immunoSEQ multiplex PCR was the method, and the copy in TCRdb shows in-frame clones only, minus some. The DNA was the basis for D and trimming; V, J and clone size are from that table. The profile shows 150,000 to 200,000 clones, over 75% of them singletons. Looked up from germline, CDR1 is MNHEY and CDR2 is SVGAGI. The CDR3 loop spans 14 amino acids. Trimming shortened V by 5 bases and J by 4 bases, and 12 bases separated the two germline ends.

The chain couples TRBV6-5 to TRBJ1-3, with D possibly being TRBD1 (5 bases). The TCR originated in a man aged 35 to 55 who had recovered from COVID-19. Source material: PBMCs or T cells enriched from blood (not recorded which). The CDR3 loop reads CASSPGLEGNTIYF. CDR3 sequence (DNA): TGTGCCAGCAGTCCGGGACTCGAAGGAAACACCATATATTTT.